This TCR beta chain was sequenced for a study of cytomegalovirus exposure and HLA in healthy donors. Study overall: Around 80 million unique TCR sequences came from HLA-typed donors in an early release.

60 Vbeta and 13 Jbeta primers were used in PCR. Clones were read by immunoSEQ multiplex PCR, and TCRdb kept only the in-frame ones, dropping some. The sample comprises 85,000 to 100,000 clones, about 78% of which are singletons, and roughly 4.3% rests with the top ten. J was trimmed by 4 bases and V by 1 base; bases with no gene match: 0. This CDR3 spans 14 amino acids. The germline CDR1 and CDR2 sequences are SGHNT and YYREEE (reference sequence). This TCR was sampled from a woman between 35 and 50 years old in good health and CMV-seropositive. V and J are TRBV5-4 and TRBJ2-2; TRBD2 agrees at 8 bases. The source material was PBMCs. Here the CDR3 reads CASSLRGGTGELFF. The CDR3 DNA reads as TGTGCCAGCAGCTTGCGGGGGGGCACCGGGGAGCTGTTTTTT.